The 16 T cell receptor beta chains given below trace back to one sample, sequenced in a study of blood T cell repertoires in COVID-19. The protocol was immunoSEQ multiplex PCR, while the TCRdb copy is restricted to in-frame clones and leaves out a portion. The profile covers roughly 500,000 clones, with around 89% appearing a single time and 1.8% taken by the ten largest. Sample: PBMCs or T cells enriched from blood (not recorded which). Every receptor here comes from a woman in her thirties or forties who had recovered from COVID-19.

This chain uses TRBV29-1 with TRBJ2-5; 9 nucleotides match TRBD1. Per the germline V gene, CDR1 is SQVTM and CDR2 is ANQGSEA. The CDR3 consists of 14 residues. J was trimmed by 5 bases and V by 6 bases; bases with no gene match: 10. The CDR3 DNA reads TGCAGCGTCTACGGCGACAGGGGGGGGGAGACCCAGTACTTC. It is translated as CSVYGDRGGETQYF. Combining the CDR3 with reference TRBV29-1 and TRBJ2-5 gives the whole variable domain SAVISQKPSRDICQRGTSLTIQCQVDSQVTMMFWYRQQPGQSLTLIATANQGSEATYESGFVIDKFPISRPNLTFSTLTVSNMSPEDSSIYLCSVYGDRGGETQYFGPGTRLLVL.

CDR3 amino acids: CASSPEVGGDYF. The CDR3 coding sequence is TGTGCCAGCAGCCCCGAGGTGGGGGGGGATTACTTC. This rearrangement joins TRBV7-9 to TRBJ2-7; 7 bases map to TRBD2. Germline lookup yields CDR1 SEHNR and CDR2 FQNEAQ (reference sequence). This CDR3 comprises 12 residues. The ends lost 5 bases at V and 13 bases at J; junction bases unmatched: 11.

The chain has TRBV6-5 and TRBJ2-7; 9 bases are a match to TRBD1. CDR1 is MNHEY and CDR2 is SVGAGI in the germline V gene. J was trimmed by 3 bases and V by 7 bases; bases with no gene match: 7. The CDR3 consists of 14 residues. Here the CDR3 reads CASTAGTGFYEQYF. In DNA, the CDR3 is TGTGCCAGCACAGCCGGGACAGGGTTCTACGAGCAGTACTTC.

The chain has TRBV5-6 and TRBJ1-1; TRBD1 matches at 12 bases. Germline CDR1 and CDR2: SGHDT and YYEEEE. The ends lost 3 bases at V and 1 base at J; junction bases unmatched: 1. CDR3 length: 15 residues. The CDR3 spells CASSSGQGANTEAFF. Written as DNA, the CDR3 is TGTGCCAGCAGCTCGGGACAGGGGGCGAACACTGAAGCTTTCTTT. Variable domain in full (rest from reference TRBV5-6 and TRBJ1-1): DAGVTQSPTHLIKTRGQQVTLRCSPKSGHDTVSWYQQALGQGPQFIFQYYEEEERQRGNFPDRFSGHQFPNYSSELNVNALLLGDSALYLCASSSGQGANTEAFFGQGTRLTVV.

The genes are TRBV27 and TRBJ2-6; D is unresolved. The CDR3 consists of 19 residues. With 6 bases removed from V and 0 bases from J, the gap between germline ends came to 21 bases. Germline V gives CDR1 MNHEY, CDR2 SMNVEV (reference sequence). This chain's CDR3 is CASSLTLGYRGSGANVLTF. DNA for the CDR3: TGTGCCAGCAGCCTCACCCTCGGCTACCGAGGCTCTGGGGCCAACGTCCTGACTTTC.

The gene calls are TRBV10-3 and TRBJ1-5; D is ambiguous. There are 17 residues in the CDR3. CDR1 and CDR2 (germline): ENHRY, SYGVKD. Trimming took off 0 bases at V and 0 bases at J, with 12 bases between the two ends. CDR3: CAISESQLQLSNQPQHF. CDR3 coding DNA: TGTGCCATCAGTGAGTCGCAATTACAGCTTAGCAATCAGCCCCAGCATTTT.

The J gene is TRBJ1-5, the V gene TRBV5-1; perhaps TRBD1 as D (6 bases). There are 12 residues in the CDR3. V lost 4 bases and J lost 10, with 12 bases in between. Germline V lookup: CDR1 SGHRS, CDR2 YFSETQ. CDR3 sequence reads: CASSETGSPQHF. CDR3 in DNA: TGCGCCAGCAGCGAAACAGGGAGCCCCCAGCATTTT.

This rearrangement joins TRBV4-3 to TRBJ2-2, with 7 bases lining up with TRBD2. Germline CDR1 LGHNA, CDR2 YSLEER. The V gene end was trimmed by 0 bases and the J gene end by 5 bases; junction bases not matched to a gene: 3. The CDR3 has 15 amino acids. As DNA, the CDR3 is TGCGCCAGCAGCCAAGATGGCGGGAGAACCGGGGAGCTGTTTTTT. Translated: CASSQDGGRTGELFF.

The V call is TRBV9, the J call TRBJ1-2; D remains unclear. The germline V gene encodes CDR1 SGDLS and CDR2 YYNGEE. Trimming removed 0 bases at V and 4 bases at J, with 7 bases between. The CDR3 length is 13 residues. CDR3: CASSVVSGYGYTF. DNA for the CDR3: TGTGCCAGCAGCGTAGTGTCCGGCTATGGCTACACCTTC. The complete variable domain, with remaining parts taken from reference TRBV9 and TRBJ1-2, reads DSGVTQTPKHLITATGQRVTLRCSPRSGDLSVYWYQQSLDQGLQFLIQYYNGEERAKGNILERFSAQQFPDLHSELNLSSLELGDSALYFCASSVVSGYGYTFGSGTRLTVV.

This clone was seen a few times. The J gene is TRBJ2-1, the V gene TRBV6-2 or TRBV6-3, with 13 bases fitting TRBD2. Germline loops: CDR1 MNHEY, CDR2 SVGEGT. The CDR3 is 17 residues long. V gave up 5 bases and J gave up 1 base; unmatched junction bases: 5. The CDR3 spells CASSQRTSGSSYNEQFF. CDR3 DNA sequence: TGTGCCAGCAGTCAACGGACTAGCGGGAGTTCCTACAATGAGCAGTTCTTC.

This clone has only one observation. The J gene is TRBJ2-7, the V gene TRBV30; no firm D call. The CDR3 is 14 residues long. Germline lookup yields CDR1 GTSNPN and CDR2 SVGIG (reference sequence). The V gene lost 5 bases and the J gene lost 2 bases, with 16 bases spanning the gap. CDR3 nucleotide sequence: TGTGCCTGGGATTCAGGAATCTCTCCCTACGAGCAGTACTTC. Its protein product is CAWDSGISPYEQYF.

V gene TRBV10-3 combines with J gene TRBJ2-1; TRBD2 matches at 8 bases. The V segment lost 6 bases and the J segment 3 bases; nucleotides outside the gene matches: 13. The CDR3 spans 17 residues. Germline CDR1 is ENHRY and CDR2 is SYGVKD. CDR3 in amino acids: CAISEDLSGAGYNEQFF. For the CDR3, the DNA is TGTGCCATCAGCGAGGACCTTAGCGGGGCGGGCTACAATGAGCAGTTCTTC.

This chain connects TRBV7-2 to TRBJ2-7, with D perhaps TRBD2 (6 bases). The CDR3 runs to 15 residues. Germline assignment: CDR1 SGHTA and CDR2 FQGNSA. The V gene lost 0 bases and the J gene lost 0 bases, with 9 bases spanning the gap. The CDR3 nucleotides read TGTGCCAGCAGCTTAGCGGGACTCTACTCCTACGAGCAGTACTTC. Encoded protein: CASSLAGLYSYEQYF.

The chain joins TRBV25-1 to TRBJ1-4; D is undetermined. CDR3 length: 14 residues. The V gene's germline CDR1 is MGHDK and CDR2 SYGVNS. Trimming stripped 3 bases from V and 3 bases from J, with 8 bases between. The CDR3 DNA is TGTGCCAGCAGTGATCCCGGGGCTAATGAAAAACTGTTTTTT. Translated: CASSDPGANEKLFF.

V usage is TRBV10-2 and J usage is TRBJ2-7, with 11 bases lining up with TRBD2. The V gene's germline CDR1 is WSHSY and CDR2 SAAADI. This CDR3 contains 15 residues. The J segment lost 2 bases and the V segment lost 6 bases, leaving 6 bases of the junction unmatched. CDR3 protein: CASRVSGRAAYEQYF. In DNA form, the CDR3 reads TGCGCCAGCAGAGTTAGCGGGAGGGCGGCCTACGAGCAGTACTTC.

This sequence joins TRBV11-1 and TRBJ2-5; possible D gene TRBD2, 6 bases. The CDR3 covers 13 residues. Germline CDR1 and CDR2: SGHAT and FQDESV (reference sequence). The germline V and J ends were trimmed by 5 bases and 5 bases, with 12 bases remaining between them. CDR3 bases: TGTGCCAGCAGCGCGGGATTCGCGGAGACCCAGTACTTC. Translation gives CASSAGFAETQYF. Variable domain in full (rest from reference TRBV11-1 and TRBJ2-5): EAEVAQSPRYKITEKSQAVAFWCDPISGHATLYWYRQILGQGPELLVQFQDESVVDDSQLPKDRFSAERLKGVDSTLKIQPAELGDSAMYLCASSAGFAETQYFGPGTRLLVL.